A single sample gave rise to the 31 T cell receptor beta chains below, sequenced in a study of cytotoxic CD8 clonotypes in ibrutinib-treated CLL. Using immunoSEQ multiplex PCR, the repertoire was profiled, and TCRdb retains in-frame clones only, with some absent. This sample has about 200,000 clones, with just under 80% found just once. Material: PBMCs, obtained after 12 months of ibrutinib treatment. The receptors come from a human donor with chronic lymphocytic leukemia.

V usage is TRBV6-6 and J usage is TRBJ2-7; unclear D gene. The CDR3 is made up of 11 amino acids. From germline, CDR1 is MNHNY and CDR2 SVGAGI (reference sequence). Trimming shortened V by 6 bases and J by 8 bases, and 11 bases separated the two germline ends. The CDR3 sequence: CASSPLDQQYF. CDR3 nucleotide sequence: TGTGCCAGCAGCCCCCTCGATCAGCAGTACTTC.

The chain is built from TRBV18 and TRBJ2-5; D not certain. V lost 1 base and J 2 bases, leaving 8 bases between the germline ends. Germline CDR1 reads KGHSH; CDR2 reads LQKENI. The CDR3 runs to 14 residues. The CDR3 here is CASSPQNTQETQYF. In DNA form, the CDR3 reads TGTGCCAGCTCACCACAGAACACACAAGAGACCCAGTACTTC.

The CDR3 DNA is TGCAGCGTTAGAGGGGGCCCCCCCACAGTGGATGAGCAGTACTTC. It translates to CSVRGGPPTVDEQYF. This chain connects TRBV29-1 to TRBJ2-7, with 7 bases aligning to TRBD1. After removal of 5 bases from V and 7 bases from J, the junction contained 17 bases not matched to a gene. Germline values: CDR1 SQVTM, CDR2 ANQGSEA. The CDR3 loop spans 15 amino acids.

V is TRBV6-6 and J is TRBJ2-7; TRBD2 matches at 9 bases. Losses at the gene ends were 6 bases for V and 2 bases for J; bases not matched to a gene: 8. CDR3 length equals 15 residues. Germline CDR1 reads MNHNY; CDR2 reads SVGAGI (reference sequence). The CDR3 reads CASRISGGPTYEQYF. The CDR3, as DNA: TGTGCCAGCAGGATAAGCGGGGGGCCTACCTACGAGCAGTACTTC.

This clone appeared a single time. V gene TRBV27 combines with J gene TRBJ2-3; TRBD2 matches at 14 bases. Germline values: CDR1 MNHEY, CDR2 SMNVEV (reference sequence). V shed 3 bases, J shed 8 bases, and the junction held 13 bases outside the gene matches. The CDR3 totals 18 residues. The CDR3 here is CASSLKWTSGGPVGTQYF. CDR3 DNA sequence: TGTGCCAGCAGTTTGAAGTGGACTAGCGGGGGGCCCGTCGGTACGCAGTATTTT.

The J gene is TRBJ2-3, the V gene TRBV27, with D unresolved. This CDR3 contains 14 residues. Trimming removed 6 bases from V and 3 bases from J, with 13 bases in between. CDR1 and CDR2 (germline): MNHEY, SMNVEV (reference sequence). In DNA form, the CDR3 reads TGTGCCAGCAGCCGACGACCGGATACAGATACGCAGTATTTT. Translating it yields CASSRRPDTDTQYF.

CDR3 sequence (DNA): TGCGCCAGCAGCGCGGACGGGGCGGTGAATCAGCCCCAGCATTTT. Its translation: CASSADGAVNQPQHF. The J gene is TRBJ1-5, the V gene TRBV5-1; TRBD1 is a possible D gene (5 bases). Between the trimmed V and J ends, which lost 4 bases and 4 bases, there was a span of 15 bases. In germline, CDR1 is SGHRS, CDR2 YFSETQ. The CDR3 has 15 amino acids.

V and J are TRBV10-2 and TRBJ2-5, with D tentatively TRBD2 (7 bases). Per germline, CDR1 WSHSY and CDR2 SAAADI. This CDR3 has 13 amino acids. Trimming left V 8 bases short and J 2 bases short, with 12 bases between. CDR3 loop: CASGGGVQETQYF. CDR3 DNA: TGCGCCAGCGGAGGGGGGGTACAAGAGACCCAGTACTTC.

Worth noting for this clone: Compared with germline, one end of the junction differs, possibly owing to a read error. The gene calls are TRBV7-7 and TRBJ2-1; D possibly corresponds to TRBD2 (6 bases). CDR3 size: 15 residues. The germline V gene has CDR1 SSHAT and CDR2 FNYEAQ (reference sequence). For the CDR3, the DNA is TGTGCTAGCAGCAGAGCGGCGGGGCCTAACAATGAGCAGTTCTTC. This encodes CASSRAAGPNNEQFF. The full variable domain, its missing parts supplied by reference TRBV7-7 and TRBJ2-1, is GAGVSQSPRYKVTKRGQDVTLRCDPISSHATLYWYQQALGQGPEFLTYFNYEAQPDKSGLPSDRFSAERPEGSISTLTIQRTEQRDSAMYRCASSRAAGPNNEQFFGPGTRLTVL.

The rearrangement joins TRBV19 to TRBJ1-2; no reliable D call. CDR3 length: 11 amino acids. Germline V CDR1 and CDR2: LNHDA, SQIVND (reference sequence). Trimming took off 5 bases at V and 3 bases at J, with 4 bases between the two ends. CDR3 in amino acids: CASSLHYGYTF. CDR3 DNA: TGTGCCAGTAGTCTCCACTATGGCTACACCTTC.

The chain recombines TRBV21-1 with TRBJ2-1; no check of the table's D call, TRBD1, against the DNA was made. TRBV21-1 is a pseudogene locus. The CDR3 loop spans 17 amino acids. The DNA of the CDR3 is TGTGCCAGCAGCCCACCCTCCAGGGGTAGCTCCTACAATGAGCAGTTCTTC. This translates into CASSPPSRGSSYNEQFF.

In its sample, this clone was seen a few times. The chain joins TRBV11-2 to TRBJ1-5; D is undetermined. Germline CDR1 reads SGHAT; CDR2 reads FQNNGV. The CDR3 loop spans 14 amino acids. Between the trimmed V and J ends, which lost 0 bases and 6 bases, there was a span of 9 bases. The CDR3 DNA is TGTGCCAGCAGCTTAGATGGAGGGTCTCAGCCCCAGCATTTT. Translating it yields CASSLDGGSQPQHF. The full variable domain, completed using reference TRBV11-2 and TRBJ1-5, is EAGVAQSPRYKIIEKRQSVAFWCNPISGHATLYWYQQILGQGPKLLIQFQNNGVVDDSQLPKDRFSAERLKGVDSTLKIQPAKLEDSAVYLCASSLDGGSQPQHFGDGTRLSIL.

The V gene is TRBV7-6, the J gene TRBJ2-2, with 12 bases matching TRBD2. The CDR3 is made up of 18 amino acids. Losses at the gene ends were 4 bases for V and 5 bases for J; bases not matched to a gene: 11. Germline V lookup: CDR1 SGHVS, CDR2 FNYEAQ. In DNA, the CDR3 is TGTGCCAGCAGCTCCCAGCCTAGCGGGGGGGCGGATACCGGGGAGCTGTTTTTT. As protein: CASSSQPSGGADTGELFF. The variable domain in full, with the rest retrieved from reference TRBV7-6 and TRBJ2-2, is GAGVSQSPRYKVTKRGQDVALRCDPISGHVSLYWYRQALGQGPEFLTYFNYEAQQDKSGLPNDRFSAERPEGSISTLTIQRTEQRDSAMYRCASSSQPSGGADTGELFFGEGSRLTVL.

The V gene is TRBV6-1, the J gene TRBJ2-1, with 7 bases fitting TRBD1. The germline V gene has CDR1 MNHNS and CDR2 SASEGT. Trimming cost V 6 bases and J 0 bases; bases outside gene matches: 5. This CDR3 comprises 15 residues. The CDR3 here is CASRDRDSSYNEQFF. The CDR3 DNA sequence: TGTGCCAGCAGAGACAGGGATAGCTCCTACAATGAGCAGTTCTTC.

The V gene is TRBV6-5, the J gene TRBJ1-2, with TRBD1 matching 8 bases. V shed 0 bases, J shed 7 bases, and the junction held 10 bases outside the gene matches. The CDR3 is 16 amino acids. The germline V gene has CDR1 MNHEY and CDR2 SVGAGI. The CDR3 DNA is TGTGCCAGCAGTTACTCGCAGGACAGGGCCCCTCTTGGCTACACCTTC. Translation gives CASSYSQDRAPLGYTF.

This clone turned up a few times. J is TRBJ1-3 and V is TRBV5-1; D gene uncertain. Germline V CDR1 and CDR2: SGHRS, YFSETQ. Trimming took off 5 bases at V and 4 bases at J, with 7 bases between the two ends. The CDR3 extends over 12 amino acids. Here the CDR3 DNA reads TGCGCCAGCAGGGACTTCGGAAACACCATATATTTT. It specifies CASRDFGNTIYF.

This clone was counted once. V usage is TRBV6-5 and J usage is TRBJ2-2; D is undetermined. Germline assignment: CDR1 MNHEY and CDR2 SVGAGI. Trimming took off 2 bases at V and 2 bases at J, with 9 bases between the two ends. This CDR3 has 15 residues. The CDR3 reads CASSYGVTNTGELFF. CDR3 bases: TGTGCCAGCAGTTACGGGGTGACAAACACCGGGGAGCTGTTTTTT.

The CDR3 nucleotides read TGCGCCAGCAGCTTAATAGGGAACACTGAAGCTTTCTTT. Translation: CASSLIGNTEAFF. The chain is built from TRBV5-1 and TRBJ1-1; D is unresolved. Trimming removed 2 bases from V and 1 base from J, with 6 bases in between. Germline V CDR1 and CDR2: SGHRS, YFSETQ. The CDR3 runs 13 residues.

The CDR3 coding sequence is TGTGCCAGCAGTGAAGATGGGGCCGAGCAGTACTTC. It translates to CASSEDGAEQYF. This chain connects TRBV6-1 to TRBJ2-7; D possibly corresponds to TRBD1 (5 bases). The CDR3 has 12 amino acids. CDR1 is MNHNS, CDR2 SASEGT, per germline. Between the trimmed V and J ends, which lost 1 base and 6 bases, there was a span of 7 bases.

The CDR3 here is CASSLDRDGYTF. CDR3 DNA sequence: TGTGCCAGCAGTTTAGACAGGGATGGCTACACCTTC. The V call is TRBV6-5, the J call TRBJ1-2; the match to TRBD1 covers 7 bases. CDR1 is MNHEY and CDR2 is SVGAGI in the germline V gene. There are 12 residues in the CDR3. V dropped 4 bases and J dropped 6; count of bases not matched to a gene: 2.

V gene TRBV11-2 combines with J gene TRBJ2-4; weak D call: TRBD1 (6 bases). In germline, CDR1 is SGHAT, CDR2 FQNNGV. This CDR3 is built from 16 residues. Trimming left V 1 base short and J 8 bases short, with 18 bases between. The CDR3 DNA reads as TGTGCCAGCAGCTTAGGGTGGGGGCCGAGAAGGGACATTCAGTACTTC. Its protein product is CASSLGWGPRRDIQYF.

V usage is TRBV6-5 and J usage is TRBJ2-7, with 8 bases that match TRBD1. Germline assignment: CDR1 MNHEY and CDR2 SVGAGI. This CDR3 is 14 amino acids long. V trimming: 5 bases; J trimming: 0 bases; junction bases outside the gene matches: 3. CDR3 sequence reads: CASSTQGVSYEQYF. For the CDR3, the DNA is TGTGCCAGCAGTACACAGGGGGTCTCCTACGAGCAGTACTTC.

The chain has TRBV29-1 and TRBJ2-5; D is undetermined. There are 11 residues in the CDR3. In germline, CDR1 is SQVTM, CDR2 ANQGSEA. V gave up 4 bases and J gave up 2 bases, with 5 bases separating them. In DNA, the CDR3 is TGCAGCGTTGGGTTGCAAGAGACCCAGTACTTC. Residues: CSVGLQETQYF.

The V call is TRBV6-5, the J call TRBJ2-5; D is unresolved. Trimming shortened V by 5 bases and J by 1 base, and 11 bases separated the two germline ends. Germline values: CDR1 MNHEY, CDR2 SVGAGI. The CDR3 is 14 amino acids. As DNA, the CDR3 is TGTGCCAGCAGTCCCCAGTTCCTCCAAGAGACCCAGTACTTC. It is translated as CASSPQFLQETQYF.

This clone was observed once. V and J are TRBV4-2 and TRBJ1-1; a weak D match, TRBD1 (6 bases). V was cut by 4 bases and J by 4 bases, with 10 bases left in between. CDR1 and CDR2 (germline): LGHNA, YNFKEQ. The CDR3 covers 13 residues. Here the CDR3 reads CASSPGGGTEAFF. The DNA of the CDR3 is TGTGCCAGCAGCCCTGGAGGGGGCACTGAAGCTTTCTTT.

This clone was detected only a few times. This chain joins TRBV6-1 and TRBJ2-7; D call uncertain. The germline V and J ends were trimmed by 2 bases and 4 bases, with 18 bases remaining between them. CDR1 and CDR2 (germline): MNHNS, SASEGT. This CDR3 spans 16 amino acids. CDR3 nucleotides: TGTGCCAGCAGTGAATTAAGTACAGTTATCCCTTACGAGCAGTACTTC. It encodes CASSELSTVIPYEQYF.

This clone was picked up one time. The chain carries TRBV27 and TRBJ2-7, with 7 bases identical to TRBD2. The junction had 7 bases not matched to a gene; V was cut back by 0 bases and J by 5 bases. The germline V gene encodes CDR1 MNHEY and CDR2 SMNVEV (reference sequence). This CDR3 comprises 15 residues. DNA of the CDR3: TGTGCCAGCAGTTTATCTCCAGCGGGGAACAACGAGCAGTACTTC. Protein: CASSLSPAGNNEQYF.

This sequence joins TRBV7-3 and TRBJ1-1; D perhaps matches TRBD1 (5 bases). The CDR3 extends over 14 amino acids. The V gene lost 4 bases and the J gene lost 4 bases, with 13 bases spanning the gap. The germline V gene has CDR1 SGHTA and CDR2 FQGTGA. CDR3 amino acids: CASSSPGQGTEAFF. CDR3 sequence (DNA): TGTGCCAGCAGCTCCCCGGGGCAGGGCACTGAAGCTTTCTTT.

The V call is TRBV5-4, the J call TRBJ2-2; D not certain. This CDR3 is built from 13 residues. With 4 bases removed from V and 9 bases from J, the gap between germline ends came to 13 bases. The germline V gene encodes CDR1 SGHNT and CDR2 YYREEE (reference sequence). The CDR3 bases are TGTGCCAGCAGCACCAACTTGGCCCGGGAGCTGTTTTTT. Its translation is CASSTNLARELFF.

This CDR3 is CACGPGLTSHSGANVLTF. The DNA for the CDR3 is TGTGCCTGTGGTCCAGGGCTCACTTCACACTCTGGGGCCAACGTCCTGACTTTC. The rearrangement uses TRBV30 and TRBJ2-6, with a possible D match to TRBD1 (5 bases). This CDR3 has 18 amino acids. Looked up from germline, CDR1 is GTSNPN and CDR2 is SVGIG (reference sequence). The ends were cut back, 6 bases at V and 0 bases at J, with 21 bases in the middle.

This clone was picked up a small number of times. The chain combines TRBV6-1 with TRBJ1-2, with 8 bases aligning to TRBD1. This CDR3 has 13 amino acids. Germline CDR1 is MNHNS and CDR2 is SASEGT. V gave up 2 bases and J gave up 7 bases; unmatched junction bases: 3. The CDR3: CASSESGGGGYTF. As DNA, the CDR3 is TGTGCCAGCAGTGAATCAGGGGGCGGTGGCTACACCTTC.